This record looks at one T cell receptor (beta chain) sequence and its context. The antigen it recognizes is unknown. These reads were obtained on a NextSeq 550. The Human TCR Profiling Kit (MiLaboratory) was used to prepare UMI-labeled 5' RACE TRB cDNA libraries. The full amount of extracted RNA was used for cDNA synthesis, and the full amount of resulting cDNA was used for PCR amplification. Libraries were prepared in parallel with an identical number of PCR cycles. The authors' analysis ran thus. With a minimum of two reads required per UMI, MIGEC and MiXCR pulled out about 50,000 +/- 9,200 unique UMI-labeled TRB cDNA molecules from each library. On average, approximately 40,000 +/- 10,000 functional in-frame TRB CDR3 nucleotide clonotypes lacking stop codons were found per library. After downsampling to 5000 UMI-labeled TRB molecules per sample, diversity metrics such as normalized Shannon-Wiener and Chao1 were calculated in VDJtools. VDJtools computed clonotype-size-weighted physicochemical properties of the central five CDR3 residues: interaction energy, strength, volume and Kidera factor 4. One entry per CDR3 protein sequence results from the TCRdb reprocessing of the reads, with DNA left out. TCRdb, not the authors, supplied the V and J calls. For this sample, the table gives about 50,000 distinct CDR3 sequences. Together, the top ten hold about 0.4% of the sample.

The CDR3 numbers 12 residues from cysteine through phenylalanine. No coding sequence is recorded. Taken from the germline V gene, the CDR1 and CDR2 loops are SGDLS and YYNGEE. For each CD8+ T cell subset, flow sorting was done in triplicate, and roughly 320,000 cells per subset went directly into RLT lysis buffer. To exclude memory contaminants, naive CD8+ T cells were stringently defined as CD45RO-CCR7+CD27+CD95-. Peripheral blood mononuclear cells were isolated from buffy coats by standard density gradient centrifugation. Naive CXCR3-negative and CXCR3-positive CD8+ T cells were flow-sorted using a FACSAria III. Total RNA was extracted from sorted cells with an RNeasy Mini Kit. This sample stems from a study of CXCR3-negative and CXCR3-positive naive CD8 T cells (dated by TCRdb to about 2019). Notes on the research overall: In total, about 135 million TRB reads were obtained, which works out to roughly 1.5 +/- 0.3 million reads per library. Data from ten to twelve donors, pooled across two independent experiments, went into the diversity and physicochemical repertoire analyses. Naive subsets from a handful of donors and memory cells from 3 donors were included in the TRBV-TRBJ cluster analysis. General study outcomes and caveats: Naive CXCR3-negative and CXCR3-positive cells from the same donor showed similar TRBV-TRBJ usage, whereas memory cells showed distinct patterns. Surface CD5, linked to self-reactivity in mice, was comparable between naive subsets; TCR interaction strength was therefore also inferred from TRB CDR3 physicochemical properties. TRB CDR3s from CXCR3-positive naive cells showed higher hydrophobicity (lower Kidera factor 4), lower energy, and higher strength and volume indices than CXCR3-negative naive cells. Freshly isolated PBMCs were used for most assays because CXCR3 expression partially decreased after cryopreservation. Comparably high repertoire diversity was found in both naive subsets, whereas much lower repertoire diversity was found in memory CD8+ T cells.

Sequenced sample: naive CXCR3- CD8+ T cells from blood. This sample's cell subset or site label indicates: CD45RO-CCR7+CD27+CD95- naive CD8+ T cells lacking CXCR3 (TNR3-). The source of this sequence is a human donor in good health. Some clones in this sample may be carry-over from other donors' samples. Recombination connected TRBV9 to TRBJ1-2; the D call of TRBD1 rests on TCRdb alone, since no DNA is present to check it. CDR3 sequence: CASSAPGVGYTF.